This TCR beta chain was observed in a study of blood T cell repertoires in COVID-19. At the level of the study: Italy, Spain and the United States were the sources of the convalescent and acute COVID-19 samples. T cells, B-cell-depleted T cells, or PBMCs provided the cDNA or gDNA that served as material.

In the original analysis: Reference gene primer amplification yielded estimated nucleated cell counts. The protocol was immunoSEQ multiplex PCR, while the TCRdb copy is restricted to in-frame clones and leaves out a portion. That table furnishes V, J and clone size, whereas the DNA furnished D and trimming. The data contain 230,000 or so clones, about 88% of them singletons. The V and J ends lost 5 bases and 3 bases respectively, with 14 bases between them. Germline V gives CDR1 MNHEY, CDR2 SMNVEV (reference sequence). The CDR3 consists of 14 residues. Sequencing input: peripheral blood. The chain carries TRBV27 and TRBJ2-7, with D maybe TRBD1 (5 bases). The receptor was derived from a man aged 40-49 years with active or convalescent COVID-19. DNA for the CDR3: TGTGCCAGCAGTGACCGACAGTTTCTCTACGAGCAGTACTTC. It encodes CASSDRQFLYEQYF.